This paragraph reports one T cell receptor (beta chain). No antigen is known for it. Using immunoSEQ multiplex PCR, the repertoire was profiled, and TCRdb retains in-frame clones only, with some absent. This table has about 140,000 clones, just over 90% appearing once. The data originate from a study of T cell responses to AZD1222 COVID-19 vaccine. The germline CDR1 and CDR2 sequences are SGHVS and FNYEAQ. The CDR3 has 15 amino acids. The junction had 4 bases not matched to a gene; V was cut back by 1 base and J by 7 bases. General study findings and limits: Females made up more of the donors, who were largely white British, and clonal diversity may have come out too low. When two AZD1222 doses had been given, Spike-specific TCR breadth and depth rose. The reported proportion of spike-specific TCRs targeting unmutated variant regions was nearly half.

The chain combines TRBV7-6 with TRBJ1-6, with 7 bases lining up with TRBD1. The sample in question was peripheral blood, obtained on day 0 of MenACWY control vaccination. The clonotype comes from an adult in good health. The CDR3 sequence: CASSLVQGTNSPLHF. CDR3 nucleotides: TGTGCCAGCAGCTTAGTACAGGGGACGAATTCACCCCTCCACTTT. Supplemented by reference TRBV7-6 and TRBJ1-6, the full variable domain reads GAGVSQSPRYKVTKRGQDVALRCDPISGHVSLYWYRQALGQGPEFLTYFNYEAQQDKSGLPNDRFSAERPEGSISTLTIQRTEQRDSAMYRCASSLVQGTNSPLHFGNGTRLTVT.